This T cell receptor beta chain emerged from a study of T-cell reconstitution after alpha-beta-depleted transplantation in children. This clonotype came up a few times. What it binds is not known. V shed 2 bases and J 4 bases; nucleotides not matched to a gene: 6. The CDR3 runs to 16 residues. Germline CDR1 SGHTS, CDR2 YDEGEE. Unique molecular identifiers tagged the TCRbeta library. Using its own MiXCR run on the PCR reads, TCRdb lists one record per CDR3 protein. Of around 700,000 distinct CDR3 sequences listed, approximately 14% are singletons. Findings and limits, study-wide: The main origin of T-cell counts and diversity one year after transplant was newly produced T cells. After transplant, high TCRbeta diversity at day 60 in some patients arose from surviving recipient T cells and thymic progenitors. About two months after transplant, alpha-beta T cells reportedly came from several hundred expanded graft clones.

This receptor was identified in a girl aged 2-9 years with congenital amegakaryocytic thrombocytopenia, due to receive a stem cell transplant. The V gene is TRBV5-8, the J gene TRBJ2-5; TRBD1 matches 12 bases. The specimen was PBMCs, collected before TCRalphabeta/CD19-depleted stem cell transplant. CDR3: CASSFHRDRGRETQYF. The CDR3 nucleotides read TGTGCCAGCAGCTTCCACCGGGACAGGGGGCGAGAGACCCAGTACTTC.